This record looks at one TCR beta chain sequence and its context. Ten or more counts support this clonotype. It has no known antigen specificity. No quality values exist for individual bases; no much larger clone is one base distant. These data come from a study of neurological immune-mediated disorders (dated by TCRdb to about 2019). Regarding the study in general: Of the 35 or so multiple sclerosis patients, about 30 had relapsing-remitting MS and 3 had secondary progressive MS. Using UMI-based sequencing, the study compared peripheral blood TCR-beta repertoires from patients with HTLV-I-associated myelopathy (HAM/TSP), patients with multiple sclerosis, and healthy controls. Alongside PBMC samples, the set of approximately 100 TCR-beta libraries contained longitudinal samples, technical triplicates, and paired CD4+ and CD8+ T-cell subsets that had been sorted. The cohort comprised around 70 subjects: roughly 15 HAM/TSP patients, 34 multiple sclerosis patients and around 20 healthy controls.

Overall study outcomes, separate from this receptor: No identical CDR3 amino acid sequences were shared among expanded clones across subjects, suggesting private TCR-beta repertoires in all groups. No association of the MS cluster with clinical or MRI features was observed, and the need for larger cohorts was stated by the authors. In a phylogenetic analysis, the repertoires of 18 out of 34 MS patients fell into a single cluster of related CDR3 sequences, pointing to a possible signature at the repertoire level. TCR clonal expansion was greatest in HAM/TSP patients and smallest in MS patients, who ranked below even healthy controls.

Unsorted PBMC libraries were generated from 2 million PBMCs stored in RNAlater at -80 °C until RNA extraction. The multiple sclerosis patients were enrolled in a US clinical protocol that evaluated disease progression with magnetic resonance imaging. Peripheral blood was subjected to Ficoll-Hypaque density gradient centrifugation to isolate PBMCs, which were then cryopreserved in liquid nitrogen. CDR1 SGHVS and CDR2 FNYEAQ were looked up in the germline V gene. The CDR3 has 13 amino acids, counting the end cysteine and phenylalanine. Only the CDR3 part of the read is kept: 39 bases, read in frame from the first base. V and J lose 5 bases and 8 bases, and a span of 12 bases separates them. cDNA was synthesized by template-switch 5'RACE using a primer carrying a 10-nucleotide random unique molecular identifier by which each TCR transcript was tagged. Every sequencing run covered 15-18 subjects and yielded more than 160 million TCR-beta sequences. The RNeasy kit was used to extract total RNA. The KAPA Real-time Library Amplification kit was used to amplify TCR-beta VDJ regions with primers for the TCR constant region and the 5'RACE anchor. A first PCR added sample indexes and Illumina adaptors, after which a second PCR increased the library yield. After Ampure bead purification, the TCR product of roughly 650 bp was size-selected on a 2% E-gel SizeSelection system. Before pooling, libraries had their quality checked on a Bioanalyzer, their concentration measured with Qubit, and their quantity determined with the Kapa Library Quantification kit. Paired-end 2 x 150 bp sequencing of the libraries was performed on an Illumina HiSeq 2500. To increase sequence diversity, about 25-31% phiX was spiked into each library pool. As for the original processing: Quality-filtered reads were processed with the UMI-based MiGEC pipeline, which removed over 75% of raw TCR sequences during error correction. VDJ genes were aligned to IMGT germline references, and each clonotype was defined by a unique CDR3 amino acid sequence together with V-J genes. VDJtools evaluated clonal expansion, Shannon diversity and CDR3 relatedness (CalcPairwiseDistances, ClusterSamples); CLCbio workbench built phylogenetic trees. Expanded clones were defined as having at least 8 unique UMIs, based on coefficient-of-variation modelling across technical triplicates. TCRdb handled the public reads itself, with Q25 trimming in fastp and clone calling in MiXCR, and kept productive beta chains. Rows merge per CDR3 protein into single entries with the most common DNA and genes. What appears here as the V and J calls and clone size reflects TCRdb's work, not the paper's. The sample includes some 66,000 distinct CDR3 sequences, with roughly 4.5% observed a single time. The ten largest clones capture 6.5% to 7.5% of the sample.

This clonotype was sampled from a young man with multiple sclerosis. The chain is encoded by TRBV7-6 joined to TRBJ1-4; a weak D assignment points to TRBD1 (5 bases agree). The sequenced material came from PBMCs. CDR3 loop: CASSPAPGEKLFF. The sequence in DNA is TGTGCCAGCAGCCCTGCCCCAGGGGAAAAACTGTTTTTT. Supplemented by the reference TRBV7-6 and TRBJ1-4 proteins around the CDR3, the complete variable domain is GAGVSQSPRYKVTKRGQDVALRCDPISGHVSLYWYRQALGQGPEFLTYFNYEAQQDKSGLPNDRFSAERPEGSISTLTIQRTEQRDSAMYRCASSPAPGEKLFFGSGTQLSVL.